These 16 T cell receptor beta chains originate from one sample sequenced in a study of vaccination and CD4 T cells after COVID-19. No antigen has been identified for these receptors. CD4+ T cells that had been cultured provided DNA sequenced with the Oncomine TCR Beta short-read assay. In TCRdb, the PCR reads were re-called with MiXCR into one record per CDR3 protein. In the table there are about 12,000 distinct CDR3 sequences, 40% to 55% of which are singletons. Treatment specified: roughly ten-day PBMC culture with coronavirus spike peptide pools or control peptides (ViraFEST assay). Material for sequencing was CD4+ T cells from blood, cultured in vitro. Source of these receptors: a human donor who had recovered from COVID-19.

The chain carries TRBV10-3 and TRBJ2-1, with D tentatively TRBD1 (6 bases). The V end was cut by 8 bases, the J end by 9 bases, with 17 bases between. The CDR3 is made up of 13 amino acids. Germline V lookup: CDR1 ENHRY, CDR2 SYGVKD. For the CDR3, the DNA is TGTGCCATCGGGCAGGGGACAACAAGTGAGCAGTTCTTC. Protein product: CAIGQGTTSEQFF.

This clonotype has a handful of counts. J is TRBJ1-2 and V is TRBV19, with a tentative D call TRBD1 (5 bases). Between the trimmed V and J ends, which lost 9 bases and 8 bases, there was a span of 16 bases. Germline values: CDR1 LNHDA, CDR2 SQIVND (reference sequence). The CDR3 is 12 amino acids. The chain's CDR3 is CASKRGAEGYTF. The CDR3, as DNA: TGTGCCAGCAAAAGGGGCGCAGAGGGCTACACCTTC.

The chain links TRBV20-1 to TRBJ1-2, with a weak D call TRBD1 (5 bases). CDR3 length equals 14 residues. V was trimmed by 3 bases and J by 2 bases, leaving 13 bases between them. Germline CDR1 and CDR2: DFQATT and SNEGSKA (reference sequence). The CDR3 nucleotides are TGCAGTGCTAGTTCCCAGGGACCCAACTATGGCTACACCTTC. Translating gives CSASSQGPNYGYTF.

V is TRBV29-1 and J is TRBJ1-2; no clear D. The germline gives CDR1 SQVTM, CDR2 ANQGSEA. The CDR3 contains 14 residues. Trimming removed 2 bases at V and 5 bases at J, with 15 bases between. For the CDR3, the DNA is TGCAGCGTTGAATACCCGGGTTCCACGTATGGCTACACCTTC. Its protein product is CSVEYPGSTYGYTF.

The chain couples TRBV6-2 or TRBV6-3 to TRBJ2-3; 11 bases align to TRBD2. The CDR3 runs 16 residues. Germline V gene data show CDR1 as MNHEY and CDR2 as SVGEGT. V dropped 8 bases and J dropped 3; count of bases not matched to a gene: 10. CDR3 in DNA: TGTGCCAGCGGCTCTAGCGGGAGGACCCTGACAGATACGCAGTATTTT. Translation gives CASGSSGRTLTDTQYF.

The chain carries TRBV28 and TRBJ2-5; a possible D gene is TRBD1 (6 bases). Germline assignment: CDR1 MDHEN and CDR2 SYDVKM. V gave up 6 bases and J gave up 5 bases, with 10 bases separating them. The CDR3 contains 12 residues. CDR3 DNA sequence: TGTGCCAGCAGGCAGGGGCGTGAGACCCAGTACTTC. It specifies CASRQGRETQYF. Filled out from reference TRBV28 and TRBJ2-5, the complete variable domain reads DVKVTQSSRYLVKRTGEKVFLECVQDMDHENMFWYRQDPGLGLRLIYFSYDVKMKEKGDIPEGYSVSREKKERFSLILESASTNQTSMYLCASRQGRETQYFGPGTRLLVL.

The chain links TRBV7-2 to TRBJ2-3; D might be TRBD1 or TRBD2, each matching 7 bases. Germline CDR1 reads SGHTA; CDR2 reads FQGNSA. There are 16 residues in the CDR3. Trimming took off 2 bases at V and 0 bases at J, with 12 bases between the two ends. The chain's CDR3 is CASSLNRGGSTDTQYF. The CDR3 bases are TGTGCCAGCAGCTTAAACAGGGGAGGGAGCACAGATACGCAGTATTTT.

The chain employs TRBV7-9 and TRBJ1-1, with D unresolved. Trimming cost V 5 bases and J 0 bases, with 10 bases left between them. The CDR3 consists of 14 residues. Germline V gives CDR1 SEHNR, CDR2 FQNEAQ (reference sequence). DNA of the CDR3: TGTGCCAGCAGCCCTCCGGGTCTGAACACTGAAGCTTTCTTT. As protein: CASSPPGLNTEAFF.

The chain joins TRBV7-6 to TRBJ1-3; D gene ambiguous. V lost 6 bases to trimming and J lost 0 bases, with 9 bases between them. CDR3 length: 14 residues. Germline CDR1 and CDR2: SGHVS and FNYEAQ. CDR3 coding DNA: TGTGCCAGCAGGCCAAGGCCCTCTGGAAACACCATATATTTT. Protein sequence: CASRPRPSGNTIYF.

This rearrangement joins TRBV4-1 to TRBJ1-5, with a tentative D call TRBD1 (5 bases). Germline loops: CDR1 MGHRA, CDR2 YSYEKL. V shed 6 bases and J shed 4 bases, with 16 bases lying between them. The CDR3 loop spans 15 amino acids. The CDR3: CASRRGEGANQPQHF. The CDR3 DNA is TGCGCCAGCAGAAGAGGGGAGGGAGCTAATCAGCCCCAGCATTTT.

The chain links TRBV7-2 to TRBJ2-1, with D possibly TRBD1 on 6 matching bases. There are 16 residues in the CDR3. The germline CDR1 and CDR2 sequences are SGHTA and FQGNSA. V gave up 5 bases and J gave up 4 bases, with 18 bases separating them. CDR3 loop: CASSLIMGTLYNEQFF. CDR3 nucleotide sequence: TGTGCCAGCAGCCTCATTATGGGGACACTTTACAATGAGCAGTTCTTC. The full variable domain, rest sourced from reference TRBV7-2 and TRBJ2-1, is GAGVSQSPSNKVTEKGKDVELRCDPISGHTALYWYRQSLGQGLEFLIYFQGNSAPDKSGLPSDRFSAERTGGSVSTLTIQRTQQEDSAVYLCASSLIMGTLYNEQFFGPGTRLTVL.

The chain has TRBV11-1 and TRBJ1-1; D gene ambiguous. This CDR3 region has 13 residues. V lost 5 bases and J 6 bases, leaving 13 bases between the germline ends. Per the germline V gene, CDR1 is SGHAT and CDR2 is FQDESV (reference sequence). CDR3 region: CASSHGPGAEAFF. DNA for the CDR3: TGTGCCAGCAGCCATGGTCCGGGCGCTGAAGCTTTCTTT.

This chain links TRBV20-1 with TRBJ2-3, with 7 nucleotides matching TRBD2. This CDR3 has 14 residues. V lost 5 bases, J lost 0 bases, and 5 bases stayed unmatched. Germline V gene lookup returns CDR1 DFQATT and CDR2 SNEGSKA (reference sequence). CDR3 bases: TGCAGTGCTCCGGGACTACGTAGCACAGATACGCAGTATTTT. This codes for CSAPGLRSTDTQYF.

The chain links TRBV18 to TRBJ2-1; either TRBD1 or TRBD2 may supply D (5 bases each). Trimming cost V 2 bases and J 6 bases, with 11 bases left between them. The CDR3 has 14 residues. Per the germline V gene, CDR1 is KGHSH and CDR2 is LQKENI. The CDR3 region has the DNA TGTGCCAGCTCACCAGGGACGGTAGGCAATGAGCAGTTCTTC. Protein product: CASSPGTVGNEQFF.

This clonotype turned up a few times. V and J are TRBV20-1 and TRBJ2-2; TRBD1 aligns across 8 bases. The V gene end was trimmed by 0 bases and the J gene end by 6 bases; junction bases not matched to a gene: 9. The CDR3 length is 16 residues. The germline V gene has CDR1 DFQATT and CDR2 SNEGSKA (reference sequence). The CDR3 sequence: CSARDLNRGVAGELFF. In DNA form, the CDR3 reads TGCAGTGCTAGAGATCTAAACAGGGGGGTCGCCGGGGAGCTGTTTTTT.

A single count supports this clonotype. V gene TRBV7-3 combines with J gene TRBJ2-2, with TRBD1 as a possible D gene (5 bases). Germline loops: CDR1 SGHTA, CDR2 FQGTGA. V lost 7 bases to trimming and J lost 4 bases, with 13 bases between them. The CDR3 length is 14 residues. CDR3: CASKTGTGTGELFF. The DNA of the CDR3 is TGTGCCAGCAAAACAGGAACTGGCACCGGGGAGCTGTTTTTT.